This T cell receptor beta chain was recorded in a study of blood T cell repertoires in COVID-19. About the research overall: The study drew acute and convalescent COVID-19 samples from the United States, Italy and Spain. The analysed material was cDNA or gDNA that came from T cells, B-cell-depleted T cells, or PBMCs.

The V and J ends lost 0 bases and 2 bases respectively, with 10 bases between them. Germline-derived CDR1 and CDR2 are SGHNT and YYREEE (reference sequence). The length of the CDR3 is 15 residues. In the original workflow: By means of reference gene primer amplification, nucleated cell counts were estimated. TCRdb's table, derived via immunoSEQ multiplex PCR, lists solely in-frame clones and lacks some. V and J calls and clone size are copied from that table; D and trimming were computed from the DNA. The sample has about 210,000 clones; around 83% are singletons. V and J are TRBV5-4 and TRBJ2-3, with D unclear. This receptor was identified in a woman in her forties or fifties with acute or convalescent COVID-19. The sample consisted of peripheral blood. The CDR3 sequence is CASSLVGQITDTQYF. The CDR3 DNA is TGTGCCAGCAGCTTGGTTGGGCAGATCACAGATACGCAGTATTTT.